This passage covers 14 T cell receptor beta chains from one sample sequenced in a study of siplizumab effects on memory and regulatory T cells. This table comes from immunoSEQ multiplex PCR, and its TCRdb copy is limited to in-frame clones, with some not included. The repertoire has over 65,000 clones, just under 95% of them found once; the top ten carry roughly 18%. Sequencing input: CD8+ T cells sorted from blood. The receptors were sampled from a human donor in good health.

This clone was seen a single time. CDR3 amino acids: CASKGDRQYTEAFF. CDR3 DNA sequence: TGTGCCAGCAAGGGGGACAGGCAATACACTGAAGCTTTCTTT. The rearrangement uses TRBV7-9 and TRBJ1-1; 8 positions match TRBD1. The germline gives CDR1 SEHNR, CDR2 FQNEAQ (reference sequence). Trimming cost V 7 bases and J 3 bases; bases outside gene matches: 7. This CDR3 has 14 residues.

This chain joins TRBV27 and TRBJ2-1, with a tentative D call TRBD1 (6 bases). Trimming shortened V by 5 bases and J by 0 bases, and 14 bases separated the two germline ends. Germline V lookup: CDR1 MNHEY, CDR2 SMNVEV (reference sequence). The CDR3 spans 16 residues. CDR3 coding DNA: TGTGCCAGCAGTACAGGGTTTTGGGGCTCCTACAATGAGCAGTTCTTC. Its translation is CASSTGFWGSYNEQFF.

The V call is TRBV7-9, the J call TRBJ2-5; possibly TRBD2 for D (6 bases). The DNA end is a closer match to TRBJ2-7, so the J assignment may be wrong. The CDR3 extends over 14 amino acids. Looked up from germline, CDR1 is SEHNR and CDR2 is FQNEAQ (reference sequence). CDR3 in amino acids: CASHPEGGSYEQYF. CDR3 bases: TGTGCCAGCCACCCAGAGGGAGGTTCGTACGAGCAGTACTTC.

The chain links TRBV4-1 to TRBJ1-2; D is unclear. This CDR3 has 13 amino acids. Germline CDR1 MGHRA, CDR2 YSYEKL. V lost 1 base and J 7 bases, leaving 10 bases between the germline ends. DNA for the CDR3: TGCGCCAGCAGCCAAGTCGACGGGGTTGGCTACACCTTC. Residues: CASSQVDGVGYTF.

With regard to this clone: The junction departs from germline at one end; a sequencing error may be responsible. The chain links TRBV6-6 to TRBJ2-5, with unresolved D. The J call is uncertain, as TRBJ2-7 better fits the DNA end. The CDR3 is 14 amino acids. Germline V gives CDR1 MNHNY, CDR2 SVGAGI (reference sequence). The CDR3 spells CASSYSMASHEQYF. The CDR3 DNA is TGTGCCAGCAGTTACTCGATGGCCTCCCACGAGCAGTACTTC.

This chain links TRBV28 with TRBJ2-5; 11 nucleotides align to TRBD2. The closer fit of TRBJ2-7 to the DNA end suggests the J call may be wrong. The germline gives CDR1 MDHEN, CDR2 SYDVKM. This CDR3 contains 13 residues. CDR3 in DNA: TGTGCCAGCATGGTAGCGGGGGGGACCGAGCAGTACTTC. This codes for CASMVAGGTEQYF.

The CDR3 reads CASSPSPNQPQHF. DNA of the CDR3: TGTGCCAGCAGTCCTAGCCCCAATCAGCCCCAGCATTTT. The chain joins TRBV11-2 to TRBJ1-5; the D is unclear. CDR1 is SGHAT, CDR2 FQNNGV, per germline. This CDR3 is 13 amino acids long. The V and J ends lost 6 bases and 3 bases respectively, with 9 bases between them.

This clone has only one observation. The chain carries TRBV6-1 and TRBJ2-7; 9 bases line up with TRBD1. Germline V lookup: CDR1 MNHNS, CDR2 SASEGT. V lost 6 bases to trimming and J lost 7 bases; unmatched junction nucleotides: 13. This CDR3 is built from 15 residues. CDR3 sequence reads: CASSDPRDRVWEQYF. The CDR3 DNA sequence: TGTGCCAGCAGCGACCCTCGGGACAGGGTCTGGGAGCAGTACTTC.

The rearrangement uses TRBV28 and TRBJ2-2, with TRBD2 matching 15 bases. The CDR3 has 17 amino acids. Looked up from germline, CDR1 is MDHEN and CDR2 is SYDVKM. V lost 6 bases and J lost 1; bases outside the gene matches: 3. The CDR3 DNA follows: TGTGCCAGCAGGGCGGGACTAGCGGGAGGGAACACCGGGGAGCTGTTTTTT. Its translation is CASRAGLAGGNTGELFF.

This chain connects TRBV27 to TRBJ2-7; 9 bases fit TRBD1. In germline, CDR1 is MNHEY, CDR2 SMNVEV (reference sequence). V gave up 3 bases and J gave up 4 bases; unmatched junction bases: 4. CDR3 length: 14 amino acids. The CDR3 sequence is CASSLDRGHYEQYF. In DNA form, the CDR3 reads TGTGCCAGCAGTTTGGACAGGGGTCATTACGAGCAGTACTTC.

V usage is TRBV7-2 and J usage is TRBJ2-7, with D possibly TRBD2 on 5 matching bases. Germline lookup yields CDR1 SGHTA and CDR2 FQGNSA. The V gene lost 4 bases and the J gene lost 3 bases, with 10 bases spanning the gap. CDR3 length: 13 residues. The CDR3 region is CASSSEAGYEQYF. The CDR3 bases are TGTGCCAGCAGCTCCGAGGCGGGCTACGAGCAGTACTTC.

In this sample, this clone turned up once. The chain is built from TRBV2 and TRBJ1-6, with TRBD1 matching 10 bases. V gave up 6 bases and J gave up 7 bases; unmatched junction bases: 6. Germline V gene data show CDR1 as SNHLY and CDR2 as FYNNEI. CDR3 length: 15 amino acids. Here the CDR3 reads CASRRQGAGNSPLHF. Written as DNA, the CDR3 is TGTGCCAGCAGGCGACAGGGGGCTGGAAATTCACCCCTCCACTTT.

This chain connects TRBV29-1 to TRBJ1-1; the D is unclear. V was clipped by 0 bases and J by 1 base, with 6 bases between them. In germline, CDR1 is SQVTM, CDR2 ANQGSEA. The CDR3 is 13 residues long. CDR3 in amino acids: CSVEDRANTEAFF. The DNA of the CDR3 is TGCAGCGTTGAAGATAGGGCGAACACTGAAGCTTTCTTT.

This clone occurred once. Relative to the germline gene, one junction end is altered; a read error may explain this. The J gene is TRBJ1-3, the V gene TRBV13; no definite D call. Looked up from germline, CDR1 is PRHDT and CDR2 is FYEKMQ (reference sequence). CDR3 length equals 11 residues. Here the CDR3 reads CASSQGNTIYF. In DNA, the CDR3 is TGCGCCAGCAGCCAAGGAAACACCATATATTTT.